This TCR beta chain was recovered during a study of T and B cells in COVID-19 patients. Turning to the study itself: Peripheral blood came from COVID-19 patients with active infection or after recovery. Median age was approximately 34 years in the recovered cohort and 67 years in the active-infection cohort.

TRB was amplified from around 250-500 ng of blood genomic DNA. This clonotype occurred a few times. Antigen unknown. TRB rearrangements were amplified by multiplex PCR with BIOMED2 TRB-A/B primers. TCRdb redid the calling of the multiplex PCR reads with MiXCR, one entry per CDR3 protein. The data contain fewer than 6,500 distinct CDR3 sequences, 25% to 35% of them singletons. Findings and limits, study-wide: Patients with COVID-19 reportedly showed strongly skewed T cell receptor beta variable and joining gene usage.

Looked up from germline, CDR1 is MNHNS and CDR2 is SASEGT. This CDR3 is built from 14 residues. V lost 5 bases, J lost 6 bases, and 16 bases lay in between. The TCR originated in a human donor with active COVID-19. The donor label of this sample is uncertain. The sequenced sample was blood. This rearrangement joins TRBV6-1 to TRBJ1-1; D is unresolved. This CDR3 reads CASSLLTVGSEAFF. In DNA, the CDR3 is TGTGCCAGCAGTCTGTTGACCGTAGGGTCTGAAGCTTTCTTT.